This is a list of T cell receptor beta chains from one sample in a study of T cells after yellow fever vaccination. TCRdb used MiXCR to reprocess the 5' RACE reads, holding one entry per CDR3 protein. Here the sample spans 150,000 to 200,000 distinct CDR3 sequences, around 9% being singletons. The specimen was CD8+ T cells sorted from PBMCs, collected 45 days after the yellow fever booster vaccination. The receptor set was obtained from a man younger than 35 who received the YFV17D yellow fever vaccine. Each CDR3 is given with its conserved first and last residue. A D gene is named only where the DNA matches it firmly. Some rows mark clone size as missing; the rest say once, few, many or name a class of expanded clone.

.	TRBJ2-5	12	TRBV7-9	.	CASSLVPETQYF	TGTGCCAGCAGCTTGGTTCCCGAGACCCAGTACTTC
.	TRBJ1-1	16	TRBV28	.	CASSLTSWGTNTEAFF	TGTGCCAGCAGTCTAACTTCATGGGGCACGAACACTGAAGCTTTCTTT
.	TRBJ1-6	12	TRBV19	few	CASSIWEEALHF	TGTGCCAGTAGTATATGGGAAGAGGCCCTCCACTTT
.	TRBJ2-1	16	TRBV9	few	CASSVEGGTAYNEQFF	TGTGCCAGCAGCGTAGAGGGAGGTACGGCGTACAATGAGCAGTTCTTC
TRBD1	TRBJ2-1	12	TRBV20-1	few	CSARDQGVEQFF	TGCAGTGCTAGAGATCAGGGGGTAGAGCAGTTCTTC
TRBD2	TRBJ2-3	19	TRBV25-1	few	CASSVLAANVLPSTDTQYF	TGTGCCAGCAGTGTACTAGCGGCCAATGTCCTCCCTAGCACAGATACGCAGTATTTT
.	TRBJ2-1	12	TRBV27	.	CASSWLGDEQFF	TGTGCCAGCAGTTGGTTGGGGGATGAGCAGTTCTTC
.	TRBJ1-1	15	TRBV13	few	CASTDPPFGGPEAFF	TGTGCCAGCACCGATCCACCTTTCGGGGGGCCTGAAGCTTTCTTT
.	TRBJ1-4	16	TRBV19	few	CASSTTRPAADEKLFF	TGTGCCAGTAGTACGACCCGTCCGGCCGCTGATGAAAAACTGTTTTTT
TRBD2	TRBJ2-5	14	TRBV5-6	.	CASTLAGGSETQYF	TGTGCCAGCACTCTAGCGGGGGGCTCGGAGACCCAGTACTTC
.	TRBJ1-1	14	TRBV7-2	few	CASSPDIQNTEAFF	TGTGCCAGCAGCCCAGACATTCAGAACACTGAAGCTTTCTTT
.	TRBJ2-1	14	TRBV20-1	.	CSASDRLAYNEQFF	TGCAGTGCTTCCGACAGGCTAGCCTACAATGAGCAGTTCTTC
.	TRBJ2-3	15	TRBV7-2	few	CASSLLPFKTDTQYF	TGTGCCAGCAGCTTACTACCCTTTAAGACAGATACGCAGTATTTT
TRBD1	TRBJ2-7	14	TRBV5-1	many	CASSLTGQTYEQYF	TGCGCCAGCAGCTTGACGGGACAGACCTACGAGCAGTACTTC
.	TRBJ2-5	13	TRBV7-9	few	CASIKGPLETQYF	TGTGCCAGCATCAAAGGGCCCCTGGAGACCCAGTACTTC
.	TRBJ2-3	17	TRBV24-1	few	CATSAPSVFSSTDTQYF	TGTGCCACCAGTGCGCCCTCGGTCTTCAGTAGCACAGATACGCAGTATTTT
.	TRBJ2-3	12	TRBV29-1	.	CSWEDATDTQYF	TGCAGCTGGGAGGACGCCACAGATACGCAGTATTTT
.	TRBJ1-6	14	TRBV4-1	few	CASSHQSVNSPLHF	TGCGCCAGCAGCCACCAGAGTGTGAATTCACCCCTCCACTTT
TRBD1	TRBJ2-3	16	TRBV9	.	CASSVARAGGYLGQYF	TGTGCCAGCAGCGTAGCTCGCGCAGGGGGCTATCTGGGGCAGTATTTT
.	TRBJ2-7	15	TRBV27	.	CASSLGQTPIYEQYF	TGTGCCAGCAGCCTCGGACAGACGCCCATCTACGAGCAGTACTTC
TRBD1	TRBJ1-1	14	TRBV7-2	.	CASSSRGLNTEAFF	TGTGCCAGCAGCTCCAGGGGGCTGAACACTGAAGCTTTCTTT
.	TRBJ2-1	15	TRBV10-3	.	CAISSDGSSYNEQFF	TGTGCCATCAGTTCCGACGGGAGCTCCTACAATGAGCAGTTCTTC
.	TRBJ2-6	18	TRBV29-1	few	CSVEDIGQGSFGANVLTF	TGCAGCGTTGAAGATATAGGCCAGGGCTCCTTTGGGGCCAACGTCCTGACTTTC
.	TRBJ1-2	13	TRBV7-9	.	CASSLDGDYGYTF	TGTGCCAGCAGCTTGGACGGTGACTATGGCTACACCTTC
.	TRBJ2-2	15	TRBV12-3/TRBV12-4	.	CASSLGGIHTGELFF	TGTGCCAGCAGTTTAGGCGGGATTCACACCGGGGAGCTGTTTTTT
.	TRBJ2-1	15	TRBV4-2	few	CASSQDTGFRAEQFF	TGTGCCAGCAGCCAAGATACGGGGTTTCGGGCTGAGCAGTTCTTC
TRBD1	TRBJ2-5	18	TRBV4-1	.	CASSQALGQHPPQETQYF	TGCGCCAGCAGCCAAGCCCTGGGACAGCACCCACCCCAAGAGACCCAGTACTTC
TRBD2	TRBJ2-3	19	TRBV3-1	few	CASSQSGLAGGPSTDTQYF	TGTGCCAGCAGCCAATCGGGACTAGCGGGGGGTCCTAGCACAGATACGCAGTATTTT
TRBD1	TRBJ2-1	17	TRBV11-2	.	CASSLDSLDRPGNEQFF	TGTGCCAGCAGCTTAGATAGCTTGGACAGGCCGGGGAATGAGCAGTTCTTC
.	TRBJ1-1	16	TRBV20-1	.	CSASFTSDRSGTEAFF	TGCAGTGCTAGCTTCACTTCGGACAGAAGTGGCACTGAAGCTTTCTTT
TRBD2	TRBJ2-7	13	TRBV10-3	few	CAIGAGRAYEQYF	TGTGCCATCGGGGCAGGGAGGGCCTACGAGCAGTACTTC
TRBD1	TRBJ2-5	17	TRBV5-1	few	CASSRALAGQGEITQYF	TGCGCCAGCAGCCGCGCGCTGGCCGGACAGGGGGAAATCACCCAGTACTTC
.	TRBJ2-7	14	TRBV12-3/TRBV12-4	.	CASSLGGNPYEQYF	TGTGCCAGCAGTTTAGGAGGGAATCCCTACGAGCAGTACTTC
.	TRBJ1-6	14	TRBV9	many	CASSPWGAGSPLHF	TGTGCCAGCAGCCCTTGGGGGGCAGGATCACCCCTCCACTTT
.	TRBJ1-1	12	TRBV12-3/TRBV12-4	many	CASSFLGREAFF	TGTGCCAGCAGTTTTTTGGGGCGCGAGGCTTTCTTT
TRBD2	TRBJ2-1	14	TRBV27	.	CASSKLAGVNEQFF	TGTGCCAGCAGTAAACTAGCGGGGGTCAATGAGCAGTTCTTC
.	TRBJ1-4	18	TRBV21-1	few	CASTPAPGEGATNEKLFF	TGTGCCAGCACTCCGGCCCCAGGGGAGGGGGCAACTAATGAAAAACTGTTTTTT
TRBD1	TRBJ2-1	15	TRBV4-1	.	CASSPRQGGYNEQFF	TGCGCCAGCAGCCCGAGACAGGGGGGTTACAATGAGCAGTTCTTC
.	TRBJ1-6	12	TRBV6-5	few	CASRGGFSPLHF	TGTGCCAGCCGAGGAGGGTTTTCACCCCTCCACTTT
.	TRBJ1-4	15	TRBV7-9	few	CASSSTRDVNEKLFF	TGTGCCAGCAGCTCGACCCGGGATGTTAATGAAAAACTGTTTTTT
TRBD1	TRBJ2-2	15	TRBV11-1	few	CASSGRDRPTGELFF	TGTGCCAGCAGCGGGCGGGACAGGCCCACCGGGGAGCTGTTTTTT
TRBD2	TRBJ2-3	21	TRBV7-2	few	CASSNPHIGTTPLSVSDTQYF	TGTGCCAGCAGCAACCCCCACATTGGGACTACTCCCTTAAGCGTTTCAGATACGCAGTATTTT
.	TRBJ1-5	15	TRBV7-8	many	CASRLGPGSNQPQHF	TGTGCCAGCAGACTCGGACCCGGTAGCAATCAGCCCCAGCATTTT
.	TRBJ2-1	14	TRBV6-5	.	CASNHQGTGNEQFF	TGTGCCAGCAACCACCAGGGAACGGGCAATGAGCAGTTCTTC
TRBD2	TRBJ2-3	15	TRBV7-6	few	CASSSPPSGGYTQYF	TGTGCCAGCAGCTCTCCGCCTAGCGGGGGTTATACGCAGTATTTT
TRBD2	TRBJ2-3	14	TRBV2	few	CASSEILAGPTQYF	TGTGCCAGCAGTGAAATACTAGCGGGGCCTACGCAGTATTTT
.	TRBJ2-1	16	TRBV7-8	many	CASSSRDWTNPNEQFF	TGTGCCAGCAGCTCCCGAGACTGGACTAACCCCAATGAGCAGTTCTTC
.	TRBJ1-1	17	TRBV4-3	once	CASSQDNRGSINTEAFF	TGCGCCAGCAGCCAAGATAACAGAGGGAGCATTAACACTGAAGCTTTCTTT
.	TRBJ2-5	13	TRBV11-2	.	CASTSWAQETQYF	TGTGCCAGCACCTCATGGGCCCAAGAGACCCAGTACTTC
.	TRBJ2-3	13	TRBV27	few	CASSLFWAGTQYF	TGTGCCAGCAGTTTATTTTGGGCAGGTACGCAGTATTTT
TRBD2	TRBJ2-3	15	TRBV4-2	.	CASSQTSGGPDTQYF	TGTGCCAGCAGCCAAACTAGCGGGGGGCCAGATACGCAGTATTTT
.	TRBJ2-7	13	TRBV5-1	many	CASSLTSTYEQYF	TGCGCCAGCAGCTTGACTAGTACCTACGAGCAGTACTTC
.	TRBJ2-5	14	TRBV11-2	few	CASSQPGGGETQYF	TGTGCCAGCAGCCAGCCCGGGGGAGGTGAGACCCAGTACTTC
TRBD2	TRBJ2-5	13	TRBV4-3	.	CASSQGLAKTQYF	TGCGCCAGCAGCCAAGGACTAGCGAAGACCCAGTACTTC
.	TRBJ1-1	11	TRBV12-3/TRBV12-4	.	CASSDTMEAFF	TGTGCCAGCAGTGATACCATGGAAGCTTTCTTT
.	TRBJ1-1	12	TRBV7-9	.	CASSLRGVEAFF	TGTGCCAGCAGCTTAAGGGGAGTTGAAGCTTTCTTT
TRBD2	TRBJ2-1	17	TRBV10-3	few	CAISDSGAGGAYNEQFF	TGTGCCATCAGTGATTCAGGAGCGGGAGGGGCTTACAATGAGCAGTTCTTC